These 4 T cell receptor beta chains were sequenced from one sample in a study of T cells after yellow fever vaccination. In TCRdb, the 5' RACE reads were re-called with MiXCR into one record per CDR3 protein. The sample gives 250,000 or so distinct CDR3 sequences, roughly 4% of which show up once; about a fifth is in the top ten. The sample consisted of PBMCs, taken 15 days after the yellow fever booster vaccination. These receptors all come from a man between 18 and 29 years old who received the YFV17D yellow fever vaccine.

This clonotype was observed a handful of times. The chain links TRBV30 to TRBJ1-1; weak D call: TRBD1 (6 bases). Per germline, CDR1 GTSNPN and CDR2 SVGIG (reference sequence). The CDR3 length is 13 residues. V lost 3 bases and J lost 0, with 8 bases in between. The CDR3 sequence: CAWSRQVNTEAFF. The CDR3 nucleotides read TGTGCCTGGAGCCGACAGGTGAACACTGAAGCTTTCTTT.

This clonotype was counted ten times or more. The chain carries TRBV18 and TRBJ2-5, with 11 bases that match TRBD1. Per the germline V gene, CDR1 is KGHSH and CDR2 is LQKENI. This CDR3 has 17 residues. V trimming: 3 bases; J trimming: 1 base; junction bases outside the gene matches: 7. The CDR3 DNA reads as TGTGCCAGCTCACCCTTGACCGGGACAGGGGGCCAAGAGACCCAGTACTTC. Its translation is CASSPLTGTGGQETQYF.

This clonotype has at least ten counts. The rearrangement joins TRBV20-1 to TRBJ1-1; perhaps TRBD1 as D (6 bases). CDR3 length: 13 residues. Trimming pared 5 bases from V and 4 bases from J, leaving 14 bases between. CDR1 and CDR2 (germline): DFQATT, SNEGSKA (reference sequence). The DNA of the CDR3 is TGCAGTGCTGTCAACAGGGTTGGCACTGAAGCTTTCTTT. It is translated as CSAVNRVGTEAFF.

This clonotype was observed many times. The chain has TRBV27 and TRBJ2-3; D unresolved. The CDR3 is made up of 13 amino acids. The V gene lost 6 bases and the J gene lost 4 bases, with 11 bases spanning the gap. Germline-derived CDR1 and CDR2 are MNHEY and SMNVEV (reference sequence). CDR3 amino acids: CASRLLLSDTQYF. The CDR3 DNA is TGTGCCAGCAGGTTGCTCTTGTCAGATACGCAGTATTTT.